The 16 T cell receptor beta chains in this list originate from one sample, sequenced in a study of blood T cell repertoires in COVID-19. Profiling relied on immunoSEQ multiplex PCR, and the TCRdb table lists in-frame clones only, not all of them. The table records about 400,000 clones, around 87% of them present only once. Sample: peripheral blood. The source of these receptors is a human donor in a cohort sampled during active COVID-19.

This chain links TRBV6-6 with TRBJ2-7, with TRBD2 matching over 14 bases. V was clipped by 6 bases and J by 1 base; unmatched bases: 8. This CDR3 is 17 amino acids long. Germline CDR1 MNHNY, CDR2 SVGAGI (reference sequence). The CDR3, as DNA: TGTGCCAGCAGCCGAGGACTAGCGGGGGGTCTTTCCTACGAGCAGTACTTC. Its protein is CASSRGLAGGLSYEQYF.

The V call is TRBV5-1, the J call TRBJ2-7; 12 bases are shared with TRBD2. From germline, CDR1 is SGHRS and CDR2 YFSETQ. The V gene end was trimmed by 1 base and the J gene end by 1 base; junction bases not matched to a gene: 12. The CDR3 has 19 residues. CDR3 DNA sequence: TGCGCCAGCAGCTTGAGAACCTCCAGACTAGCGGGGGAATCCTACGAGCAGTACTTC. Amino acid sequence: CASSLRTSRLAGESYEQYF.

The DNA of the CDR3 is TGTGCCAGCAGTGTCGTCCAGGGGGTTCGATCTGGAAACACCATATATTTT. The encoded protein is CASSVVQGVRSGNTIYF. The V gene is TRBV6-4, the J gene TRBJ1-3; 7 nucleotides align to TRBD1. Trimming removed 4 bases from V and 1 base from J; junction bases left unmatched: 10. The CDR3 spans 17 residues. In germline, CDR1 is MRHNA, CDR2 SNTAGT.

The chain joins TRBV25-1 to TRBJ2-3; tentative D call: TRBD2 (7 bases). V lost 8 bases, J lost 7 bases, and 16 bases lay in between. This CDR3 contains 13 residues. Germline CDR1 reads MGHDK; CDR2 reads SYGVNS. CDR3 sequence reads: CASGGGGAYTQYF. The CDR3 bases are TGTGCCAGCGGAGGGGGGGGCGCCTATACGCAGTATTTT.

V gene TRBV12-3 or TRBV12-4 combines with J gene TRBJ2-2; D is unclear. The CDR3 is 13 amino acids. Trimming took 2 bases from V and 7 from J, leaving 8 bases between them. CDR3 nucleotides: TGTGCCAGCAGTTTAACAGTCCACGGGGAGCTGTTTTTT. Amino acids: CASSLTVHGELFF.

There are a few counts of this clone. The chain is built from TRBV6-1 and TRBJ2-3; TRBD2 might be the D (5 bases). V lost 3 bases to trimming and J lost 4 bases, with 11 bases between them. CDR3 length: 14 amino acids. Per the germline V gene, CDR1 is MNHNS and CDR2 is SASEGT. This CDR3 is CASSEVGEADTQYF. The CDR3 DNA reads TGTGCCAGCAGTGAGGTGGGAGAGGCAGATACGCAGTATTTT.

This clone is a singleton in its sample. V and J are TRBV6-5 and TRBJ2-6, with TRBD2 identical over 7 bases. The V and J ends lost 4 bases and 1 base, in that order; junction bases with no gene match: 4. Germline V gives CDR1 MNHEY, CDR2 SVGAGI. This CDR3 spans 16 amino acids. CDR3 region: CASSWGEGSGANVLTF. The CDR3 region has the DNA TGTGCCAGCAGTTGGGGGGAGGGGTCTGGGGCCAACGTCCTGACTTTC.

This clone turned up a few times. The rearrangement uses TRBV5-5 and TRBJ2-3; D may be TRBD2 (5 bases). In germline, CDR1 is SGHKS, CDR2 YYEKEE (reference sequence). Trimming cost V 5 bases and J 6 bases, with 13 bases left between them. This CDR3 contains 13 residues. The CDR3 here is CASSLIGEDTQYF. The CDR3 DNA reads TGTGCCAGCAGTTTAATCGGGGAGGATACGCAGTATTTT.

The chain recombines TRBV3-1 (or the pseudogene TRBV3-2) with TRBJ2-2, with D possibly being TRBD2 (6 bases). V dropped 1 base and J dropped 1 base, with 7 bases sitting between them. Germline CDR1 reads LGHDT; CDR2 reads YNNKEL (reference sequence). This CDR3 comprises 15 residues. The CDR3 here is CASSQAGVNTGELFF. The CDR3 coding sequence is TGTGCCAGCAGCCAAGCGGGAGTGAACACCGGGGAGCTGTTTTTT.

This chain links TRBV2 with TRBJ2-1, with 7 nucleotides matching TRBD1. Trimming removed 6 bases from V and 8 bases from J; junction bases left unmatched: 4. The CDR3 runs to 12 residues. Germline V CDR1 and CDR2: SNHLY, FYNNEI. The CDR3 loop is CASRDDRDEQFF. The CDR3 DNA follows: TGTGCCAGCAGAGACGACAGGGATGAGCAGTTCTTC.

This sequence joins TRBV5-1 and TRBJ1-2; no clear D gene. Germline assignment: CDR1 SGHRS and CDR2 YFSETQ. This CDR3 is 13 amino acids long. V lost 0 bases and J lost 8, with 11 bases in between. The CDR3 is CASSLAPPVGYTF. CDR3 DNA: TGCGCCAGCAGCTTGGCCCCCCCGGTCGGCTACACCTTC.

This chain connects TRBV10-3 to TRBJ1-3; 7 bases match TRBD1. CDR1 and CDR2 (germline): ENHRY, SYGVKD. The CDR3 extends over 16 amino acids. V was clipped by 5 bases and J by 1 base; unmatched bases: 8. CDR3 nucleotides: TGTGCCATCAGTCTATTCGAGGGGGCATCTGGAAACACCATATATTTT. Protein sequence: CAISLFEGASGNTIYF.

This chain uses TRBV10-3 with TRBJ2-1; a possible D gene is TRBD2 (6 bases). The CDR3 length is 19 residues. The V end lost 5 bases, the J end lost 0 bases, and 23 bases lay between the germline ends. The V gene's germline CDR1 is ENHRY and CDR2 SYGVKD. The CDR3 here is CAISSRGAGGLSSYNEQFF. The CDR3, as DNA: TGTGCCATCAGTAGTAGAGGAGCTGGAGGGTTAAGCTCCTACAATGAGCAGTTCTTC.

The V call is TRBV5-5, the J call TRBJ1-1; unclear D gene. CDR3 length equals 14 residues. CDR1 SGHKS and CDR2 YYEKEE come from the germline V gene (reference sequence). The ends were cut back, 1 base at V and 4 bases at J, with 11 bases in the middle. The CDR3 DNA follows: TGTGCCAGCAGCTTGTCTTTTACCGGCACTGAAGCTTTCTTT. It is translated as CASSLSFTGTEAFF.

The J gene is TRBJ1-2, the V gene TRBV4-1, with D perhaps matching TRBD1 (5 bases). Germline CDR1 reads MGHRA; CDR2 reads YSYEKL. Trimming stripped 3 bases from V and 10 bases from J, with 24 bases between. The CDR3 runs 16 residues. The CDR3 bases are TGCGCCAGCAGCCAGACAAGTGCCGGGACTTTATTTACCTACACCTTC. Translation: CASSQTSAGTLFTYTF.

The J gene is TRBJ2-5, the V gene TRBV30; D not resolved. Germline lookup yields CDR1 GTSNPN and CDR2 SVGIG (reference sequence). V lost 4 bases to trimming and J lost 1 base, with 4 bases between them. The length of the CDR3 is 11 residues. The CDR3 coding sequence is TGTGCCTGGACAGGCCAAGAGACCCAGTACTTC. It translates to CAWTGQETQYF. Variable domain in full (rest from reference TRBV30 and TRBJ2-5): SQTIHQWPATLVQPVGSPLSLECTVEGTSNPNLYWYRQAAGRGLQLLFYSVGIGQISSEVPQNLSASRPQDRQFILSSKKLLLSDSGFYLCAWTGQETQYFGPGTRLLVL.